The rows below give T cell receptor beta chains drawn from one sample of a study of CD8+ T cells in alopecia areata. The assay was immunoSEQ multiplex PCR, and TCRdb's table has in-frame clones only and misses some. The sample records some 170,000 clones, 50% to 60% being singletons. The sample in question was CD4+ T cells sorted from blood, obtained at week 0. The source is a human donor with alopecia areata. CDR3s include the opening cysteine and the closing phenylalanine or tryptophan. Each record gives: CDR3 length, V gene, clone size, D gene, J gene, CDR3 protein, CDR3 DNA. D genes are given only for firm matches. Only part of the rows carry a size: once, few, many, or a class if the clone is expanded.

length: 13; V: TRBV10-3; size: .; D: .; J: TRBJ2-7; CDR3: CAISESLVNEQYF; DNA: TGTGCCATCAGTGAGTCCTTGGTGAACGAGCAGTACTTC
length: 19; V: TRBV4-1; size: .; D: TRBD1; J: TRBJ1-2; CDR3: CASSQDLKGQGFVNYGYTF; DNA: TGCGCCAGCAGCCAAGATCTTAAGGGACAGGGGTTCGTGAACTATGGCTACACCTTC
length: 15; V: TRBV29-1; size: once; D: TRBD1; J: TRBJ1-1; CDR3: CSVLTRTGMNTEAFF; DNA: TGCAGCGTTCTCACCCGGACAGGAATGAACACTGAAGCTTTCTTT
length: 15; V: TRBV30; size: .; D: TRBD1; J: TRBJ1-6; CDR3: CAWRRQGANNSPLHF; DNA: TGTGCCTGGAGAAGACAGGGGGCGAACAATTCACCCCTCCACTTT
length: 15; V: TRBV7-9; size: .; D: TRBD2; J: TRBJ2-7; CDR3: CASSSGFGRAYEQYF; DNA: TGTGCCAGCAGCTCCGGCTTCGGGAGGGCCTACGAGCAGTACTTC
length: 14; V: TRBV6-5; size: .; D: TRBD1; J: TRBJ1-2; CDR3: CASSRGQLSYGYTF; DNA: TGTGCCAGCAGTCGGGGACAGCTAAGCTATGGCTACACCTTC
length: 13; V: TRBV9; size: .; D: .; J: TRBJ1-2; CDR3: CASSGVRNYGYTF; DNA: TGTGCCAGCAGCGGTGTCCGTAACTATGGCTACACCTTC
length: 15; V: TRBV5-6; size: .; D: .; J: TRBJ2-1; CDR3: CASSEGGRAYNEQFF; DNA: TGTGCCAGCAGCGAGGGGGGCCGAGCTTACAATGAGCAGTTCTTC
length: 12; V: TRBV28; size: .; D: .; J: TRBJ2-7; CDR3: CASSLRSYEQYF; DNA: TGTGCCAGCAGTTTAAGGAGTTACGAGCAGTACTTC
length: 14; V: TRBV5-1; size: once; D: .; J: TRBJ2-5; CDR3: CASSLGRPKDTQYF; DNA: TGCGCCAGCAGCTTGGGACGCCCTAAAGATACCCAGTACTTC
length: 14; V: TRBV5-1; size: few; D: .; J: TRBJ2-5; CDR3: CASSLEASKETQYF; DNA: TGCGCCAGCAGCTTGGAGGCGTCGAAAGAGACCCAGTACTTC
length: 14; V: TRBV23-1; size: .; D: TRBD1; J: TRBJ2-1; CDR3: CASTMTGSPNEQFF; DNA: TGCGCCAGCACCATGACAGGGTCCCCTAATGAGCAGTTCTTC
length: 16; V: TRBV13; size: .; D: .; J: TRBJ1-4; CDR3: CASSLGGRTRVEKLFF; DNA: TGTGCCAGCAGCTTAGGGGGACGGACACGAGTTGAAAAACTGTTTTTT
length: 18; V: TRBV5-1; size: .; D: TRBD2; J: TRBJ2-3; CDR3: CASSLGLTGAGGRDTQYF; DNA: TGCGCCAGCAGCTTGGGCCTCACTGGAGCGGGGGGACGTGATACGCAGTATTTT
length: 15; V: TRBV6-5; size: once; D: .; J: TRBJ1-1; CDR3: CASSREGRKNTEAFF; DNA: TGTGCCAGCAGTAGGGAGGGACGGAAGAACACTGAAGCTTTCTTT
length: 11; V: TRBV6-6; size: .; D: .; J: TRBJ2-3; CDR3: CASTLTDTQYF; DNA: TGTGCCAGCACCCTCACAGATACGCAGTATTTT
length: 13; V: TRBV7-3; size: .; D: .; J: TRBJ2-7; CDR3: CASSLNGVYEQYF; DNA: TGTGCCAGCAGCTTAAACGGGGTCTACGAGCAGTACTTC
length: 14; V: TRBV30; size: .; D: TRBD1; J: TRBJ2-7; CDR3: CAWKPPGQVYEQYF; DNA: TGTGCCTGGAAACCCCCCGGACAGGTCTACGAGCAGTACTTC
length: 15; V: TRBV15; size: once; D: .; J: TRBJ2-1; CDR3: CATSRVEGTHNEQFF; DNA: TGTGCCACCAGCAGAGTTGAGGGGACCCACAATGAGCAGTTCTTC
length: 13; V: TRBV18; size: .; D: TRBD1; J: TRBJ1-2; CDR3: CASSLQGISGYTF; DNA: TGTGCCAGCTCGCTACAGGGGATCTCTGGCTACACCTTC
length: 13; V: TRBV30; size: .; D: TRBD1; J: TRBJ1-6; CDR3: CAWNLDRDSPLHF; DNA: TGTGCCTGGAACTTGGACAGGGATTCACCCCTCCACTTT
length: 16; V: TRBV7-9; size: .; D: .; J: TRBJ2-2; CDR3: CASSRRRPPNTGELFF; DNA: TGTGCCAGCAGTCGAAGGAGGCCCCCGAACACCGGGGAGCTGTTTTTT
length: 15; V: TRBV27; size: .; D: .; J: TRBJ2-7; CDR3: CASSLSGSFSYEQYF; DNA: TGTGCCAGCAGTTTAAGCGGCAGTTTCTCCTACGAGCAGTACTTC
length: 15; V: TRBV30; size: few; D: TRBD2; J: TRBJ2-3; CDR3: CACHRLAVSTDTQYF; DNA: TGTGCCTGTCATAGGCTAGCGGTTAGCACAGATACGCAGTATTTT
length: 13; V: TRBV30; size: .; D: .; J: TRBJ1-2; CDR3: CAWDTGTHYGYTF; DNA: TGTGCCTGGGATACGGGGACCCACTATGGCTACACCTTC